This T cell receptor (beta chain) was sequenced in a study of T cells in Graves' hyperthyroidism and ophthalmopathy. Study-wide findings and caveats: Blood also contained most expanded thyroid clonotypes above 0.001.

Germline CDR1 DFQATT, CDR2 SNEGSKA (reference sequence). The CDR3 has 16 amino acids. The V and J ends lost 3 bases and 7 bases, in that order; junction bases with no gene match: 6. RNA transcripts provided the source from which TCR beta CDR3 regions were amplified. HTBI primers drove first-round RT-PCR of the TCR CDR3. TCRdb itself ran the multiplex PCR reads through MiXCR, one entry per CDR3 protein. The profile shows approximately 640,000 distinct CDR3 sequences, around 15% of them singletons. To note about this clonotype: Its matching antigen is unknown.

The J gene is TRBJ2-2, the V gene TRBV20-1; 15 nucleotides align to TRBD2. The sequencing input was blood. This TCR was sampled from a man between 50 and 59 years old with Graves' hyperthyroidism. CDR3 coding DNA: TGCAGTGCTAGGAGGGGACTAGCGGGAGGTCACGGGGAGCTGTTTTTT. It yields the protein CSARRGLAGGHGELFF.